The rows below give T cell receptor beta chains drawn from one sample of a study of human versus mouse CDR3 diversity and MHC coevolution. Libraries were prepared by immunoSEQ multiplex PCR; TCRdb keeps only in-frame clonotypes and omits some of them. The sample has fewer than 80,000 clones, approximately 90% seen once. Sequencing used naive CD4+ T cells from blood. The receptors derive from a person aged 30-69 years in good health. Each CDR3 is given with its conserved first and last residue. The D gene is left open where the match is weak. A clone size is listed for some rows: how often the clone was seen (once, few, many), or a class if it is expanded.

>.|.|TRBV18|TRBJ1-5
CASSPQGQGNQPQHF
TGTGCCAGCTCACCACAGGGGCAAGGCAATCAGCCCCAGCATTTT
>.|once|TRBV7-2|TRBJ2-7
CASSLVVAYEQYF
TGTGCCAGCAGCTTGGTCGTAGCCTACGAGCAGTACTTC
>.|.|TRBV28|TRBJ1-2
CASSSGSSPRGYGYTF
TGTGCCAGCAGTTCCGGATCTTCCCCCCGGGGCTATGGCTACACCTTC
>TRBD2|once|TRBV7-9|TRBJ2-1
CASSFRLAGHEQFF
TGTGCCAGCAGCTTCCGACTAGCGGGCCATGAGCAGTTCTTC
>TRBD2|.|TRBV7-9|TRBJ2-7
CASSRSGKSYEQYF
TGTGCCAGCAGCCGTAGCGGGAAATCGTACGAGCAGTACTTC
>.|.|TRBV6-1|TRBJ1-1
CASSEYSSVNTEAFF
TGTGCCAGCAGTGAATACTCGAGCGTCAACACTGAAGCTTTCTTT
>.|.|TRBV27|TRBJ2-7
CASSLDLARSYEQYF
TGTGCCAGCAGTTTAGATTTAGCCAGATCCTACGAGCAGTACTTC
>TRBD2|.|TRBV19|TRBJ2-5
CASSIVGLAGGPKETQYF
TGTGCCAGTAGTATAGTGGGTTTAGCGGGAGGACCTAAAGAGACCCAGTACTTC
>.|.|TRBV30|TRBJ1-1
CAWAQMNTEAFF
TGTGCCTGGGCCCAGATGAACACTGAAGCTTTCTTT
>TRBD1|once|TRBV2|TRBJ2-5
CASRWDRLQETQYF
TGTGCCAGCAGATGGGACAGACTCCAAGAGACCCAGTACTTC
>TRBD2|once|TRBV6-5|TRBJ2-5
CASSYGAGLQETQYF
TGTGCCAGCAGTTACGGAGCGGGATTACAAGAGACCCAGTACTTC
>TRBD1|.|TRBV6-5|TRBJ2-7
CASSNRGTLSYEQYF
TGTGCCAGCAGTAACAGGGGAACGTTATCCTACGAGCAGTACTTC
>.|.|TRBV30|TRBJ1-5
CAWGGGDHNQPQHF
TGTGCCTGGGGGGGAGGGGATCACAATCAGCCCCAGCATTTT
>.|.|TRBV25-1|TRBJ1-5
CASSEDRSNQPQHF
TGTGCCAGCAGTGAAGACAGGAGCAATCAGCCCCAGCATTTT
>.|once|TRBV2|TRBJ1-5
CASSGYSNSNQPQHF
TGTGCCAGCAGTGGGTACTCAAATAGCAATCAGCCCCAGCATTTT
>TRBD2|.|TRBV2|TRBJ2-5
CASSGDLAGGVGDQYF
TGTGCCAGCAGCGGGGACCTAGCGGGGGGAGTGGGGGACCAGTACTTC
>TRBD1|.|TRBV30|TRBJ1-1
CAWSVDRGFNEAFF
TGTGCCTGGAGCGTAGACAGGGGGTTTAATGAAGCTTTCTTT
>.|.|TRBV20-1|TRBJ1-1
CSARDYSEAFF
TGCAGTGCTAGAGATTACTCTGAAGCTTTCTTT
>.|.|TRBV10-3|TRBJ1-1
CAIGRDKDTEAFF
TGTGCCATCGGGAGGGATAAGGACACTGAAGCTTTCTTT
>TRBD2|.|TRBV6-1|TRBJ2-7
CASSGLAGGRVHEQYF
TGTGCCAGCAGTGGACTAGCGGGGGGGCGGGTCCACGAGCAGTACTTC
>.|.|TRBV2|TRBJ1-5
CASSLYFQPQHF
TGTGCCAGCAGTTTATATTTTCAGCCCCAGCATTTT
>.|.|TRBV30|TRBJ2-6
CACFRGSGANVLTF
TGTGCCTGCTTCCGGGGGTCCGGGGCCAACGTCCTGACTTTC
>TRBD1|.|TRBV19|TRBJ1-2
CASSFAYRGSGYTF
TGTGCCAGTAGCTTCGCGTACAGGGGGAGCGGCTACACCTTC
>.|.|TRBV6-6|TRBJ2-2
CASTLGSPGTGELFF
TGTGCCAGCACCCTAGGCTCTCCGGGGACCGGGGAGCTGTTTTTT
>.|few|TRBV19|TRBJ2-4
CASSGEAKNIQYF
TGTGCCAGTAGTGGGGAGGCCAAAAACATTCAGTACTTC
>TRBD2|.|TRBV19|TRBJ2-1
CASSISGGVYNEQFF
TGTGCCAGTAGTATTAGCGGGGGAGTTTACAATGAGCAGTTCTTC
>TRBD1|.|TRBV7-6|TRBJ1-1
CASSSSGGLNTEAFF
TGTGCCAGCAGCTCCTCAGGGGGCCTGAACACTGAAGCTTTCTTT
>.|.|TRBV7-8|TRBJ2-6
CASSLNTGANVLTF
TGTGCCAGCAGCCTAAATACTGGGGCCAACGTCCTGACTTTC
>TRBD1|.|TRBV2|TRBJ2-2
CASSNSGTGGSNTGELFF
TGTGCCAGCAGTAATTCCGGGACAGGGGGATCGAACACCGGGGAGCTGTTTTTT
>.|.|TRBV25-1|TRBJ2-1
CASSAQTGRLYNEQFF
TGTGCCAGCAGTGCTCAAACAGGGCGCCTTTACAATGAGCAGTTCTTC
>.|few|TRBV5-4|TRBJ1-4
CASSSGTTNEKLFF
TGTGCCAGCAGCTCAGGCACAACTAATGAAAAACTGTTTTTT
>.|.|TRBV5-1|TRBJ1-1
CASSLGPEREAFF
TGCGCCAGCAGCTTGGGACCGGAGAGGGAAGCTTTCTTT
>TRBD2|.|TRBV5-4|TRBJ2-3
CASSIRLAGGTDTQYF
TGTGCCAGCAGCATTAGACTAGCGGGAGGCACAGATACGCAGTATTTT
>.|.|TRBV30|TRBJ1-2
CAWTTGSWGYTF
TGTGCCTGGACCACAGGGAGTTGGGGCTACACCTTC
>.|.|TRBV15|TRBJ2-2
CATSRALDVATGELFF
TGTGCCACCAGCAGAGCGCTAGATGTGGCGACCGGGGAGCTGTTTTTT
>.|few|TRBV19|TRBJ2-7
CASKNQWSSYEQYF
TGTGCCAGTAAGAACCAGTGGAGCTCCTACGAGCAGTACTTC
>TRBD2|.|TRBV2|TRBJ2-3
CASSEVGVAGGQDTQYF
TGTGCCAGCAGTGAAGTTGGTGTAGCGGGAGGGCAAGATACGCAGTATTTT
>TRBD2|.|TRBV2|TRBJ2-7
CASSERSGGRDEQYF
TGTGCCAGCAGCGAACGTAGCGGGGGACGGGACGAGCAGTACTTC
>.|.|TRBV28|TRBJ1-4
CASSFRVGTNEKLFF
TGTGCCAGCAGTTTCCGGGTTGGGACTAATGAAAAACTGTTTTTT
>.|.|TRBV5-4|TRBJ1-2
CASSLAGSGGYTF
TGTGCCAGCAGCTTGGCCGGCAGCGGGGGCTACACCTTC
>.|few|TRBV14|TRBJ2-1
CASSQDLAIGQFF
TGTGCCAGCAGCCAAGATTTAGCCATCGGGCAGTTCTTC
>TRBD2|.|TRBV6-1|TRBJ2-3
CASRLAGAAADTQYF
TGTGCCAGCAGGCTAGCGGGAGCGGCGGCAGATACGCAGTATTTT
>TRBD2|.|TRBV11-2|TRBJ2-1
CASSRLAGRYNEQFF
TGTGCCAGCAGCCGACTAGCGGGGAGATACAATGAGCAGTTCTTC
>TRBD1|once|TRBV11-2|TRBJ2-7
CASSPTPGQGVDEQYF
TGTGCCAGCAGCCCAACCCCGGGACAGGGGGTTGACGAGCAGTACTTC
>.|.|TRBV5-1|TRBJ1-4
CASSQDRPWEKLFF
TGCGCCAGCAGCCAAGACAGGCCCTGGGAAAAACTGTTTTTT
>TRBD2|.|TRBV7-9|TRBJ2-7
CASSSSGGGYEQYF
TGTGCCAGCAGCTCTAGCGGGGGAGGCTACGAGCAGTACTTC